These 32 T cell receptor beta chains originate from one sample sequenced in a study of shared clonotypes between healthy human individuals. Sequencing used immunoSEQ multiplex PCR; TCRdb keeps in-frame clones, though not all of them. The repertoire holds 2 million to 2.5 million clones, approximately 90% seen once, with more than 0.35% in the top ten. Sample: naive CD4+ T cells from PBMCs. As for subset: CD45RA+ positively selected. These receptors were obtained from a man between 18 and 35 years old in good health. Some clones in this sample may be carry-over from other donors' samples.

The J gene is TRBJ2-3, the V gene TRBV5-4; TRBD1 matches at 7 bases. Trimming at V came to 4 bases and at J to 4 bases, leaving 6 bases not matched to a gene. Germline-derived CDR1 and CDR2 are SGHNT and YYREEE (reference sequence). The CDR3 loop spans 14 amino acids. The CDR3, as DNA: TGTGCCAGCAGCGTGACAGGGCAATCAGATACGCAGTATTTT. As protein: CASSVTGQSDTQYF. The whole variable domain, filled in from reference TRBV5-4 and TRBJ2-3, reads ETGVTQSPTHLIKTRGQQVTLRCSSQSGHNTVSWYQQALGQGPQFIFQYYREEENGRGNFPPRFSGLQFPNYSSELNVNALELDDSALYLCASSVTGQSDTQYFGPGTRLTVL.

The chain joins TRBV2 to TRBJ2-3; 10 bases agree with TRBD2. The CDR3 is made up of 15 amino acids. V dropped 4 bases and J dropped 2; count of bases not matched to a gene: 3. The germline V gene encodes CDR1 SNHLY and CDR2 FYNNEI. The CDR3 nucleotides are TGTGCCAGCAGTGCTAGCGGGAGAGACACAGATACGCAGTATTTT. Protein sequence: CASSASGRDTDTQYF.

In DNA form, the CDR3 reads TGTGCCAGCAGCTTGGACGGACATAGCAATCAGCCCCAGCATTTT. Amino acid sequence: CASSLDGHSNQPQHF. V gene TRBV5-4 combines with J gene TRBJ1-5, with D tentatively TRBD1 (5 bases). This CDR3 is built from 15 residues. From germline, CDR1 is SGHNT and CDR2 YYREEE (reference sequence). The germline V and J ends were trimmed by 0 bases and 0 bases, with 7 bases remaining between them.

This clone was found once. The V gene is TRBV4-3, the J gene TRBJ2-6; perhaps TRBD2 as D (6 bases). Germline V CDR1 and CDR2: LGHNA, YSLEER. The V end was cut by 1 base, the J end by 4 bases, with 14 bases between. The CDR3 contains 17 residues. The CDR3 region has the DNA TGCGCCAGCAGCCAAGGGCCTGGGGGGTCCGGGGCCAACGTCCTGACTTTC. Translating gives CASSQGPGGSGANVLTF.

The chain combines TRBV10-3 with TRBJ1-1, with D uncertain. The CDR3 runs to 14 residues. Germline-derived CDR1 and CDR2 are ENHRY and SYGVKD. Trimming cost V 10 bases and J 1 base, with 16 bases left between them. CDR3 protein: CASTRGSANTEAFF. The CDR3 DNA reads TGTGCCAGTACTAGAGGGTCGGCGAACACTGAAGCTTTCTTT.

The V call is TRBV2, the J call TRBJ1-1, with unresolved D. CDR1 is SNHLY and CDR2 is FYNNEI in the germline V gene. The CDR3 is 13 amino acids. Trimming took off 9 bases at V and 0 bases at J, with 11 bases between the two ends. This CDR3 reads CASTGNVNTEAFF. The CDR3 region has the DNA TGTGCCAGTACCGGGAACGTGAACACTGAAGCTTTCTTT.

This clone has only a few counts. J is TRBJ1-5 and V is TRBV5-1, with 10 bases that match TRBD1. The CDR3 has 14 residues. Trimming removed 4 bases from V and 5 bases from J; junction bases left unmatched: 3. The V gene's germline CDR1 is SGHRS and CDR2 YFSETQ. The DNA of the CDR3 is TGCGCCAGCAGCACAGGACAGGGGGATCAGCCCCAGCATTTT. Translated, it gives CASSTGQGDQPQHF.

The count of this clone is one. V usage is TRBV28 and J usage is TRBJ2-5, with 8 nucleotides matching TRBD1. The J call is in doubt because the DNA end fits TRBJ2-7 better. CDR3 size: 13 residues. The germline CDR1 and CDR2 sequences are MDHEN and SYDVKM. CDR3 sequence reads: CASTTGGSYEQYF. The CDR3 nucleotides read TGTGCCAGCACTACAGGGGGCTCCTACGAGCAGTACTTC.

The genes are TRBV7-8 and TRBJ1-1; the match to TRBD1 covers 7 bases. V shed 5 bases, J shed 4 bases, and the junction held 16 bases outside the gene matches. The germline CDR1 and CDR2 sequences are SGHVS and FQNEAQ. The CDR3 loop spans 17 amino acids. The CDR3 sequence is CASSIRRTGFRVTEAFF. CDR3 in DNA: TGTGCCAGCAGCATTCGCAGGACAGGTTTTCGGGTCACTGAAGCTTTCTTT.

DNA for the CDR3: TGTGCCAGCAGCTTAGGAGGGGGACTAGCGGAAATAGCCAAAAACATTCAGTACTTC. This encodes CASSLGGGLAEIAKNIQYF. The rearrangement joins TRBV7-2 to TRBJ2-4; 11 nucleotides agree with TRBD2. V dropped 1 base and J dropped 0; count of bases not matched to a gene: 8. The V gene's germline CDR1 is SGHTA and CDR2 FQGNSA. The CDR3 contains 19 residues. The full variable domain, with the rest looked up from reference TRBV7-2 and TRBJ2-4, is GAGVSQSPSNKVTEKGKDVELRCDPISGHTALYWYRQSLGQGLEFLIYFQGNSAPDKSGLPSDRFSAERTGGSVSTLTIQRTQQEDSAVYLCASSLGGGLAEIAKNIQYFGAGTRLSVL.

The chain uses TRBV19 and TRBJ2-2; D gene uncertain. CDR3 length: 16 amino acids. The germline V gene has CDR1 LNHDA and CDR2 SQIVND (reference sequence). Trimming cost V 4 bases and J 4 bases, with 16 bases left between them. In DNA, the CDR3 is TGTGCCAGTAGTACTATATCCCGGTCAAGCACCGGGGAGCTGTTTTTT. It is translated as CASSTISRSSTGELFF.

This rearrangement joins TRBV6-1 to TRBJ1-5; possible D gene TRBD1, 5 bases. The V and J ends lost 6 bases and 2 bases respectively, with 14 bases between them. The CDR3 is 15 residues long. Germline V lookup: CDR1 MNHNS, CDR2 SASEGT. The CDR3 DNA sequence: TGTGCCAGCAGAGGGGCCCGTTTGGGCAATCAGCCCCAGCATTTT. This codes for CASRGARLGNQPQHF.

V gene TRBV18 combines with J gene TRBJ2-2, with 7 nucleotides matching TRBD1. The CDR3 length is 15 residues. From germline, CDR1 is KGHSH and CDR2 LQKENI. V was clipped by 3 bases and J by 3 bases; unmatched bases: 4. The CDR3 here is CASSPQGDHTGELFF. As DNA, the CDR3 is TGTGCCAGCTCACCGCAGGGGGATCACACCGGGGAGCTGTTTTTT.

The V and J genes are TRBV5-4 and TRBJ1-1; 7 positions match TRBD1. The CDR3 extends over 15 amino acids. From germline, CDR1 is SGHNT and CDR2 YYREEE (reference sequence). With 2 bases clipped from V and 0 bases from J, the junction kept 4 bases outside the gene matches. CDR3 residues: CASSLGQEMNTEAFF. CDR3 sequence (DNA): TGTGCCAGCAGCTTAGGACAGGAGATGAACACTGAAGCTTTCTTT.

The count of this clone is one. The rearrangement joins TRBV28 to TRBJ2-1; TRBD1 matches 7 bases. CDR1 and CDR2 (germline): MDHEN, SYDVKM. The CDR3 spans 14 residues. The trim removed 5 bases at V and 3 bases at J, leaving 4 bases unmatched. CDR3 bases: TGTGCCAGCAGTGTGGGGGACAGCTACAATGAGCAGTTCTTC. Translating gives CASSVGDSYNEQFF.

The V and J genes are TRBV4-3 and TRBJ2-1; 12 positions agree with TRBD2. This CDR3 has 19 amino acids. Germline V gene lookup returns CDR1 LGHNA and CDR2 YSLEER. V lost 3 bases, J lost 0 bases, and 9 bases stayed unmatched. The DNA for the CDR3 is TGCGCCAGCAGCCAGGGTCTAGCGGGAGGGCGTAGCTCCTACAATGAGCAGTTCTTC. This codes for CASSQGLAGGRSSYNEQFF.

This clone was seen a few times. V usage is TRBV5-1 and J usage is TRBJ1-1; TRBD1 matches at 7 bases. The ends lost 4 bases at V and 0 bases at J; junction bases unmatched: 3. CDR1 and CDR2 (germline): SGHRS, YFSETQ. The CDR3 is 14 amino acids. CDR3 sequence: CASSQDRVNTEAFF. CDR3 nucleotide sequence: TGCGCCAGCAGCCAAGACAGGGTGAACACTGAAGCTTTCTTT.

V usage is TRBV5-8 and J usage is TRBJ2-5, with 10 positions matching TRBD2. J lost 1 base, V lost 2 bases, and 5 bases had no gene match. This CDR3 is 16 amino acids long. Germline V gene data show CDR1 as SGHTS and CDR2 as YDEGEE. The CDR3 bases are TGTGCCAGCAGCTTCCTAGCGGGAGTGGCCCAAGAGACCCAGTACTTC. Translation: CASSFLAGVAQETQYF.

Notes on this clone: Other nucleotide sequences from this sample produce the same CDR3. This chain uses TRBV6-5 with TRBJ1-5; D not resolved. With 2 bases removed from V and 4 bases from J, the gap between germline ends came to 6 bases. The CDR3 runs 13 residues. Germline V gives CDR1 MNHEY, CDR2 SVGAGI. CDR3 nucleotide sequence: TGTGCCAGCAGTTACAGGGATAATCAGCCCCAGCATTTT. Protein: CASSYRDNQPQHF.

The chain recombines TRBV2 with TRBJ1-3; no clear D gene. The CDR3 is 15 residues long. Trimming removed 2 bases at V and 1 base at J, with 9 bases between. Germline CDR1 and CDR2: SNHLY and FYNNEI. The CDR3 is CASSEQLASGNTIYF. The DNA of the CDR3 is TGTGCCAGCAGTGAACAGTTAGCGTCTGGAAACACCATATATTTT.

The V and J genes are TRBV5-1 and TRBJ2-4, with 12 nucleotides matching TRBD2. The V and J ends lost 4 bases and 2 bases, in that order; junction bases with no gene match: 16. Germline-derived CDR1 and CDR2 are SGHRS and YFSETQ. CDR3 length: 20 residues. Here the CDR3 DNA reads TGCGCCAGCAGCGGAAAAGCTAGCGGGAGGGCCCTAAGTTCCAAAAACATTCAGTACTTC. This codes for CASSGKASGRALSSKNIQYF.

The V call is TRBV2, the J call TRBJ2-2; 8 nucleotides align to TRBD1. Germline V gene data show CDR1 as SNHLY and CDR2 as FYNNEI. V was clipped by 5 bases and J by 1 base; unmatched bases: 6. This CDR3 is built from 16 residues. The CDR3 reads CASSLQGVKNTGELFF. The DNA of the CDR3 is TGTGCCAGCAGTCTACAGGGGGTGAAGAACACCGGGGAGCTGTTTTTT.

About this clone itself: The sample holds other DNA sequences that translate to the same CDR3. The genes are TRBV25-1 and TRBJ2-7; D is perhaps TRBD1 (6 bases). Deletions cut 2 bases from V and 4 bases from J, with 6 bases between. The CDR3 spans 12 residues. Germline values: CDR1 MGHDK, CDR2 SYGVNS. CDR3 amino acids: CASSEQGYEQYF. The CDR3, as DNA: TGTGCCAGCAGTGAACAGGGGTACGAGCAGTACTTC.

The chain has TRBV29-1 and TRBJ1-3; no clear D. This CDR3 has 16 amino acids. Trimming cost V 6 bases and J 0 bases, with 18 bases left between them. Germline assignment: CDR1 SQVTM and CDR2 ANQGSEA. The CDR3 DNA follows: TGCAGCGTCGTAATACCGGGTTCTCGCTCTGGAAACACCATATATTTT. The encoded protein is CSVVIPGSRSGNTIYF.

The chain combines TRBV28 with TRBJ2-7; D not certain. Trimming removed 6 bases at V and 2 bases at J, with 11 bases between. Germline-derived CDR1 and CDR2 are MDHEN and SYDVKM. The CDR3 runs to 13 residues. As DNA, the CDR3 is TGTGCCAGCAGCTCCCACAACCCCTACGAGCAGTACTTC. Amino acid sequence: CASSSHNPYEQYF.

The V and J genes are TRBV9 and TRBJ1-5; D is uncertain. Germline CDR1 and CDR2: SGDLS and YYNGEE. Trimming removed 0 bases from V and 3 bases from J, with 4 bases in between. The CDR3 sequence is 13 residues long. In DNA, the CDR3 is TGTGCCAGCAGCGTAGATACCAATCAGCCCCAGCATTTT. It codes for CASSVDTNQPQHF.

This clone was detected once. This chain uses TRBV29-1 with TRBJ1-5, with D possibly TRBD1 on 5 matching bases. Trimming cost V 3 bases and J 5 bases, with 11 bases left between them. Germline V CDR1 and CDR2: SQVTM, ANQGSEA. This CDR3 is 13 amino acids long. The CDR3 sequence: CSVEQGPDQPQHF. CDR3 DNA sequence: TGCAGCGTTGAGCAGGGTCCCGATCAGCCCCAGCATTTT.

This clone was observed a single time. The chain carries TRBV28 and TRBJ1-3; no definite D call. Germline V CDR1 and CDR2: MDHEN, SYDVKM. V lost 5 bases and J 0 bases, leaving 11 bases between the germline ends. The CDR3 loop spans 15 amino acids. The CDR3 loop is CASSPPAHSGNTIYF. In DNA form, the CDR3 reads TGTGCCAGCAGTCCCCCAGCCCACTCTGGAAACACCATATATTTT.

DNA for the CDR3: TGTGCCAGCCGTGGGACTTTAGCGGGAGGCCACACAGATACGCAGTATTTT. Its translation: CASRGTLAGGHTDTQYF. The rearrangement joins TRBV28 to TRBJ2-3, with 10 bases fitting TRBD2. This CDR3 is built from 17 residues. The ends lost 8 bases at V and 2 bases at J; junction bases unmatched: 13. CDR1 MDHEN and CDR2 SYDVKM come from the germline V gene.

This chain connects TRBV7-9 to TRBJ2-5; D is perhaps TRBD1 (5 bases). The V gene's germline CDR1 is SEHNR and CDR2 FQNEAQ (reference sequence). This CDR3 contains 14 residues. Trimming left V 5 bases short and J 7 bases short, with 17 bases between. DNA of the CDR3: TGTGCCAGCAGCCATAATACGGTCCAGGGGACCCAGTACTTC. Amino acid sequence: CASSHNTVQGTQYF.

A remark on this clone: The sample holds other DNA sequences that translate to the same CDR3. The CDR3 spells CASSPAEGYGYTF. The CDR3 DNA follows: TGTGCCAGCTCACCCGCGGAGGGCTATGGCTACACCTTC. The genes are TRBV18 and TRBJ1-2, with D uncertain. There are 13 residues in the CDR3. Trimming pared 3 bases from V and 4 bases from J, leaving 9 bases between. The germline V gene encodes CDR1 KGHSH and CDR2 LQKENI. Using reference TRBV18 and TRBJ1-2 for the parts outside the CDR3, the full variable domain is NAGVMQNPRHLVRRRGQEARLRCSPMKGHSHVYWYRQLPEEGLKFMVYLQKENIIDESGMPKERFSAEFPKEGPSILRIQQVVRGDSAAYFCASSPAEGYGYTFGSGTRLTVV.

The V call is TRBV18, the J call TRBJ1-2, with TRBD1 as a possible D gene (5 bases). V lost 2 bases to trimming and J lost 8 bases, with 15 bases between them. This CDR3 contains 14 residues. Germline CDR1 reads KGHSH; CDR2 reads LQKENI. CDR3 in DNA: TGTGCCAGCTCACCAGGGCAGGGACGTCGCGGCTACACCTTC. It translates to CASSPGQGRRGYTF.